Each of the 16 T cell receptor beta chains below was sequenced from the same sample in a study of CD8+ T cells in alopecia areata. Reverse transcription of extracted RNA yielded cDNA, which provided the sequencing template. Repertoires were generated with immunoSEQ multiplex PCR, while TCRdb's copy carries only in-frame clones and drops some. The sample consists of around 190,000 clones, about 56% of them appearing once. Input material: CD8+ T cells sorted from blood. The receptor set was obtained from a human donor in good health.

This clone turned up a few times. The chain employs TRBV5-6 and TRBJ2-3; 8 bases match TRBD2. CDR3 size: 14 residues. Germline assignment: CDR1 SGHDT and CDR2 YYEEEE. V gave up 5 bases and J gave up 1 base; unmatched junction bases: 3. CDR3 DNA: TGTGCCAGCAGAGACGGGGGGGGCACAGATACGCAGTATTTT. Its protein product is CASRDGGGTDTQYF.

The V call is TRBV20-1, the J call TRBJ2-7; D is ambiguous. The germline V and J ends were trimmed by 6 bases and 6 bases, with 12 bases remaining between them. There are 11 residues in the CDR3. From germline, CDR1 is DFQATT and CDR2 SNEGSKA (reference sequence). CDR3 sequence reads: CSALSEFEQYF. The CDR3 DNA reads TGCAGTGCGCTCTCGGAGTTCGAGCAGTACTTC.

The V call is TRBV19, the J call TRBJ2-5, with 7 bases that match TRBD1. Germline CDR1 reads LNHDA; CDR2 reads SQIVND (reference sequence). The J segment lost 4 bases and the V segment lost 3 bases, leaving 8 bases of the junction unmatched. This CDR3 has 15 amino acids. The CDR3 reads CASSIQDRAGETQYF. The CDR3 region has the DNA TGTGCCAGTAGTATTCAAGACAGGGCGGGAGAGACCCAGTACTTC.

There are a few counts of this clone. The chain's CDR3 is CASSQPDGVSYEQYF. The CDR3 DNA is TGCGCCAGCAGTCAACCCGACGGGGTATCCTACGAGCAGTACTTC. V and J are TRBV23-1 and TRBJ2-7; D might be TRBD2 (5 bases). TRBV23-1 is placed among ORFs of uncertain function. The CDR3 contains 15 residues. V was trimmed by 2 bases and J by 1 base, leaving 12 bases between them.

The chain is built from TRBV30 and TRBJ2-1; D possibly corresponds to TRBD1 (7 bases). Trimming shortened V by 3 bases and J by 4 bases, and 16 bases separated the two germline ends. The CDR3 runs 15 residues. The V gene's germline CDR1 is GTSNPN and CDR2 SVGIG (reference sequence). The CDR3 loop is CAWSEGAREYNEQFF. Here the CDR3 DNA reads TGTGCCTGGAGCGAGGGGGCGCGGGAATACAATGAGCAGTTCTTC. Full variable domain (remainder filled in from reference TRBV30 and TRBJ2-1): SQTIHQWPATLVQPVGSPLSLECTVEGTSNPNLYWYRQAAGRGLQLLFYSVGIGQISSEVPQNLSASRPQDRQFILSSKKLLLSDSGFYLCAWSEGAREYNEQFFGPGTRLTVL.

The CDR3 here is CASSLGTAQSSYEQYF. CDR3 DNA sequence: TGTGCCAGCAGCCTTGGGACAGCTCAGAGCTCCTACGAGCAGTACTTC. The chain is built from TRBV7-8 and TRBJ2-7; 7 bases agree with TRBD1. CDR3 size: 16 residues. Germline V lookup: CDR1 SGHVS, CDR2 FQNEAQ. Trimming took 5 bases from V and 0 from J; bases not matched to a gene: 10.

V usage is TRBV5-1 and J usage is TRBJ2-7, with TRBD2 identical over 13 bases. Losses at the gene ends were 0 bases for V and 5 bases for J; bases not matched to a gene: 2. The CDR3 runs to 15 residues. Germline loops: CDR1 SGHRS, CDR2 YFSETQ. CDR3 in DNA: TGCGCCAGCAGCTTGGGGACTAGCGGGGGAGACGAGCAGTACTTC. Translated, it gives CASSLGTSGGDEQYF.

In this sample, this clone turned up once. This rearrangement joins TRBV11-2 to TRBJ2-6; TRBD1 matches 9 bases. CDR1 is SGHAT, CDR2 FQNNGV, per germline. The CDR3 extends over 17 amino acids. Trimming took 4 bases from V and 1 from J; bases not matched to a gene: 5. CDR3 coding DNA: TGTGCCAGCAGCTGGGGACAGGGTGTATCTGGGGCCAACGTCCTGACTTTC. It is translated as CASSWGQGVSGANVLTF.

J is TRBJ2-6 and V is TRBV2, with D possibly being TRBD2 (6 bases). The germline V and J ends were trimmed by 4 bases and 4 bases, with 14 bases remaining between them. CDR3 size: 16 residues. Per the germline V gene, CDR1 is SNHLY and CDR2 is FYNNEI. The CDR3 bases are TGTGCCAGCAGTGGATCACGGGAGTTGGGGGCCAACGTCCTGACTTTC. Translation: CASSGSRELGANVLTF.

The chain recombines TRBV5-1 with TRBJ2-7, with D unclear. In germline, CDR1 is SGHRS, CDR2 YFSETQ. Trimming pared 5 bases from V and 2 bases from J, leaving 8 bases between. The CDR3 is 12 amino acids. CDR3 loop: CASRVNTYEQYF. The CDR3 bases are TGCGCCAGCAGGGTAAATACCTACGAGCAGTACTTC.

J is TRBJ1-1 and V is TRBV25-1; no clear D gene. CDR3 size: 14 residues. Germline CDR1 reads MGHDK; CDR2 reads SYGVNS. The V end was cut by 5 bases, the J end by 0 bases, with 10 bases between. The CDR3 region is CASSHPGLNTEAFF. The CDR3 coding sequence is TGTGCCAGCAGTCACCCGGGATTGAACACTGAAGCTTTCTTT.

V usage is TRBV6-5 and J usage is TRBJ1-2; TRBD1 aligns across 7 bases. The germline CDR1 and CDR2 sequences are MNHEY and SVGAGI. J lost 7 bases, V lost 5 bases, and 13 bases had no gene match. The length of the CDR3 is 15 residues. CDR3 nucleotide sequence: TGTGCCAGCAGTCCCGACAGGGTCGGGGATGGTGGCTACACCTTC. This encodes CASSPDRVGDGGYTF.

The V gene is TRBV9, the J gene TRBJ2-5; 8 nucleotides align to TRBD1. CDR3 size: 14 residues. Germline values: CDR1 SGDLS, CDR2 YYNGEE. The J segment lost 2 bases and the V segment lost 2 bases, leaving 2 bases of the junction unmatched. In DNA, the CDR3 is TGTGCCAGCAGCGTGACAGGGGAGCAAGAGACCCAGTACTTC. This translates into CASSVTGEQETQYF.

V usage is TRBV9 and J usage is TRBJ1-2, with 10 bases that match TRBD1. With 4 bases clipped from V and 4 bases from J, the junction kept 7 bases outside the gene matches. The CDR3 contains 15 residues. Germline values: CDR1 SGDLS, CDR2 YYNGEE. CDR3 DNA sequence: TGTGCCAGCAGCATATCGACAGGGGGCTTCTATGGCTACACCTTC. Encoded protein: CASSISTGGFYGYTF.

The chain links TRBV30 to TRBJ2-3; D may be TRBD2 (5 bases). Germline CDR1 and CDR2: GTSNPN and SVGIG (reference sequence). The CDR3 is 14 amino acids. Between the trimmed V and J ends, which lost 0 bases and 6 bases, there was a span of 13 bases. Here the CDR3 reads CAWSVEAPPDTQYF. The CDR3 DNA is TGTGCCTGGAGTGTGGAGGCTCCTCCGGATACGCAGTATTTT. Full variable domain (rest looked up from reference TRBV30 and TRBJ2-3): SQTIHQWPATLVQPVGSPLSLECTVEGTSNPNLYWYRQAAGRGLQLLFYSVGIGQISSEVPQNLSASRPQDRQFILSSKKLLLSDSGFYLCAWSVEAPPDTQYFGPGTRLTVL.

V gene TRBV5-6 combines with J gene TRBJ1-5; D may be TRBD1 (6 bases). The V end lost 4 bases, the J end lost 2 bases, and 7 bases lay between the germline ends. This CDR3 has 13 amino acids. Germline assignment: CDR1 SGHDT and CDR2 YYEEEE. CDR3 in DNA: TGTGCCAGCAGCCCAGGGGGCAATCAGCCCCAGCATTTT. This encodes CASSPGGNQPQHF.